The T cell receptor delta chain under discussion was sequenced for a study of gammadelta T cells in human blood (dated by TCRdb to 2019 to 2021). This clone is regarded as large (0.1 to 1%). The target of this receptor is not known. Per-nucleotide qualities are absent, and no much larger clonotype sits a single base away. The library was generated by RT-PCR. Reads for this sample came from an Illumina MiSeq. Public reads were reanalyzed in TCRdb with CATT, and rows carrying the same DNA were merged afterwards. The sample data list 250 to 350 delta-chain clones, and 21% of these were observed just once. Of the sample, around 30% falls within the top ten clones. Points the paper makes about the study in general: According to the study, polyclonal expansion of innate gamma-delta T cells right after birth appeared to be driven by microbial exposure.

Including the terminal cysteine and phenylalanine, the CDR3 comprises 15 residues. The retained sequence is limited to the CDR3, 45 bases, with the frame set at the first base. CDR1 and CDR2, per the germline V gene, are GEAIGNYY and EKD. V trim: 3 bases; J trim: 4 bases; unmatched bases: 2. Rearrangement joined TRDV2 to TRDJ2; the junction holds 12 bases that match TRDD3. The specimen was Vgamma9Vdelta2 gamma-delta T cells from infant blood. The receptor's source is a human donor. The CDR3 protein is CACDVLGDTTAQLFF. The sequenced DNA: TGTGCCTGTGACGTACTGGGGGATACGACAGCACAACTCTTCTTT.